These 29 T cell receptor beta chains came from one sample sequenced in a study of OX40 agonist ivuxolimab in advanced cancers. Measured with immunoSEQ multiplex PCR; TCRdb has only the in-frame clones, and not every one. The profile shows 50,000 to 85,000 clones, around 90% of them singletons. Specimen: CD4+ or CD8+ T cells sorted from blood, collected in a trial of the OX40 agonist ivuxolimab. These receptors came from an adult with an advanced solid tumor such as melanoma, head and neck, liver or kidney cancer.

This clone was seen just once. The chain links TRBV10-3 to TRBJ2-7; 8 nucleotides line up with TRBD2. Germline values: CDR1 ENHRY, CDR2 SYGVKD. The CDR3 length is 18 residues. The J segment lost 2 bases and the V segment lost 0 bases, leaving 12 bases of the junction unmatched. The CDR3 loop is CAISESVGGGQSPYEQYF. Written as DNA, the CDR3 is TGTGCCATCAGTGAGTCGGTTGGCGGGGGGCAGTCACCCTACGAGCAGTACTTC.

This sequence joins TRBV5-6 and TRBJ2-7; a weak D match, TRBD1 (5 bases). The CDR3 runs 11 residues. CDR1 SGHDT and CDR2 YYEEEE come from the germline V gene. The CDR3 sequence is CSSGRVGEEYF. As DNA, the CDR3 is TGTTCCTCGGGCAGGGTCGGTGAAGAGTACTTC.

In the case of this clone: At one of its ends the junction is not consistent with the germline gene, which may arise from a read error. J is TRBJ2-7 and V is TRBV20-1, with TRBD1 identical over 7 bases. Germline V gives CDR1 DFQATT, CDR2 SNEGSKA (reference sequence). This CDR3 is built from 11 residues. The CDR3: CSAREAYRGNF. The CDR3 DNA follows: TGCAGTGCTAGAGAAGCATACAGGGGCAACTTC.

The chain's CDR3 is CASSENLGTTQNTEAFF. CDR3 coding DNA: TGTGCCAGCAGTGAAAATCTAGGGACCACACAGAACACTGAAGCTTTCTTT. V usage is TRBV6-1 and J usage is TRBJ1-1; D might be TRBD1 (5 bases). This CDR3 spans 17 amino acids. Per the germline V gene, CDR1 is MNHNS and CDR2 is SASEGT. Trimming stripped 2 bases from V and 1 base from J, with 17 bases between.

The V and J genes are TRBV15 and TRBJ2-7, with D hard to call. Germline CDR1 is LNHNV and CDR2 is YYDKDF (reference sequence). The CDR3 length is 13 residues. V was pared by 0 bases and J by 4 bases, with 7 bases between. This CDR3 reads CATSRDLRYEQYF. The DNA of the CDR3 is TGTGCCACCAGCAGAGATCTCCGATACGAGCAGTACTTC.

Only a few counts were recorded for this clone. This chain links TRBV4-1 with TRBJ1-5, with D uncertain. Germline CDR1 and CDR2: MGHRA and YSYEKL. The CDR3 is 12 residues long. Trimming cost V 0 bases and J 7 bases, with 4 bases left between them. The CDR3 sequence: CASSQDKQPQHF. CDR3 DNA sequence: TGCGCCAGCAGCCAAGACAAACAGCCCCAGCATTTT.

The gene calls are TRBV11-2 and TRBJ1-1; D not resolved. Between the trimmed V and J ends, which lost 5 bases and 6 bases, there was a span of 10 bases. This CDR3 has 12 residues. Germline assignment: CDR1 SGHAT and CDR2 FQNNGV. The DNA of the CDR3 is TGTGCCAGCAGCGTTCGGGGATCTGAAGCTTTCTTT. It specifies CASSVRGSEAFF.

The table lists this clone with a few counts. The chain employs TRBV2 and TRBJ2-1; TRBD1 matches at 8 bases. The germline V gene encodes CDR1 SNHLY and CDR2 FYNNEI. Unmatched junction bases numbered 10, after V lost 5 bases and J lost 7 bases. The CDR3 loop spans 15 amino acids. The CDR3 DNA follows: TGTGCCAGCAGTTTCGACAGGGGTTCCAGGAATGAGCAGTTCTTC. This sequence encodes CASSFDRGSRNEQFF.

The chain recombines TRBV5-1 with TRBJ2-3; TRBD1 aligns across 7 bases. Germline-derived CDR1 and CDR2 are SGHRS and YFSETQ. V shed 1 base and J 1 base; nucleotides not matched to a gene: 6. The CDR3 contains 16 residues. Here the CDR3 reads CASSLLGQLGTDTQYF. The CDR3 DNA reads as TGCGCCAGCAGCTTGTTGGGACAGTTGGGCACAGATACGCAGTATTTT.

This clone was seen a single time. The V gene is TRBV7-9, the J gene TRBJ1-1; D gene uncertain. V lost 2 bases and J lost 3, with 10 bases in between. Germline lookup yields CDR1 SEHNR and CDR2 FQNEAQ (reference sequence). There are 14 residues in the CDR3. As DNA, the CDR3 is TGTGCCAGCAGCTTATTACCCAAGTACACTGAAGCTTTCTTT. This encodes CASSLLPKYTEAFF.

The V call is TRBV11-2, the J call TRBJ1-3, with 7 bases fitting TRBD1. The germline CDR1 and CDR2 sequences are SGHAT and FQNNGV. This CDR3 region has 16 residues. The V segment lost 3 bases and the J segment 8 bases; nucleotides outside the gene matches: 13. CDR3 loop: CASSFTSGGTGDTIYF. The DNA of the CDR3 is TGTGCCAGCAGCTTTACTTCAGGGGGAACAGGAGACACCATATATTTT.

This chain links TRBV6-1 with TRBJ1-5, with D uncertain. V lost 10 bases, J lost 0 bases, and 10 bases lay in between. The germline CDR1 and CDR2 sequences are MNHNS and SASEGT. The CDR3 consists of 13 residues. The CDR3 sequence: CAISTNSNQPQHF. CDR3 in DNA: TGTGCCATTTCCACTAATAGCAATCAGCCCCAGCATTTT.

A single count supports this clone. Its ends do not fully match the called genes, so a read error is possible. The chain has TRBV7-7 and TRBJ2-5; a possible D gene is TRBD2 (5 bases). CDR3 size: 14 residues. Germline loops: CDR1 SSHAT, CDR2 FNYEAQ (reference sequence). CDR3 DNA sequence: TGTGCTAGCAGCCCAATCCGGGGTCAAGAGACCCAGTACTTC. Translating gives CASSPIRGQETQYF. Complete variable domain (other parts from reference TRBV7-7 and TRBJ2-5): GAGVSQSPRYKVTKRGQDVTLRCDPISSHATLYWYQQALGQGPEFLTYFNYEAQPDKSGLPSDRFSAERPEGSISTLTIQRTEQRDSAMYRCASSPIRGQETQYFGPGTRLLVL.

This clone came up once. The chain links TRBV6-1 to TRBJ1-4; D might be TRBD1 (5 bases). The CDR3 totals 15 residues. Germline assignment: CDR1 MNHNS and CDR2 SASEGT. With 7 bases removed from V and 5 bases from J, the gap between germline ends came to 17 bases. CDR3 protein: CASTGGKIANEKLFF. The CDR3 DNA reads as TGTGCCAGCACTGGGGGAAAGATAGCAAATGAAAAACTGTTTTTT.

CDR3: CASSQVWGATNEKLFF. DNA of the CDR3: TGTGCCAGCAGCCAAGTATGGGGGGCAACTAATGAAAAACTGTTTTTT. This sequence joins TRBV14 and TRBJ1-4; a possible D gene is TRBD1 (5 bases). Trimming stripped 1 base from V and 0 bases from J, with 9 bases between. In germline, CDR1 is SGHDN, CDR2 FVKESK. The CDR3 runs 16 residues.

This clone was picked up one time. This chain links TRBV6-6 with TRBJ1-1; no firm D call. V was pared by 5 bases and J by 10 bases, with 17 bases between. The CDR3 extends over 13 amino acids. Germline V lookup: CDR1 MNHNY, CDR2 SVGAGI (reference sequence). The CDR3 DNA sequence: TGTGCCAGCAGTCCTACGGGTCTGTTGGTAGCTTTCTTT. Protein: CASSPTGLLVAFF.

This chain links TRBV7-9 with TRBJ2-7, with D tentatively TRBD1 (5 bases). The germline V and J ends were trimmed by 3 bases and 0 bases, with 9 bases remaining between them. Germline V gives CDR1 SEHNR, CDR2 FQNEAQ (reference sequence). This CDR3 region has 14 residues. The CDR3 spells CASSFPRDSYEQYF. The CDR3 DNA reads TGTGCCAGCAGCTTCCCCAGGGACTCCTACGAGCAGTACTTC.

This clone has only a few counts. The J gene is TRBJ2-3, the V gene TRBV27; tentatively, D is TRBD2 (6 bases). Per the germline V gene, CDR1 is MNHEY and CDR2 is SMNVEV (reference sequence). The CDR3 has 15 amino acids. V dropped 3 bases and J dropped 2 bases, with 12 bases sitting between them. CDR3 nucleotide sequence: TGTGCCAGCAGTTTTGAGGGACTCTTCACAGATACGCAGTATTTT. This gives the protein CASSFEGLFTDTQYF.

The chain joins TRBV6-6 to TRBJ2-3; a possible D gene is TRBD2 (7 bases). The V gene lost 8 bases and the J gene lost 4 bases, with 22 bases spanning the gap. The CDR3 is 16 residues long. CDR1 MNHNY and CDR2 SVGAGI come from the germline V gene (reference sequence). As DNA, the CDR3 is TGTGCCAGCCTAAGAATCGGAGGGGGGGATGCAGATACGCAGTATTTT. Encoded protein: CASLRIGGGDADTQYF.

The chain has TRBV4-2 and TRBJ1-1; D remains ambiguous. Looked up from germline, CDR1 is LGHNA and CDR2 is YNFKEQ. V was clipped by 0 bases and J by 4 bases, with 12 bases between them. The CDR3 loop spans 15 amino acids. The CDR3 nucleotides are TGTGCCAGCAGCCAAGATTCTGCACCTAGCACTGAAGCTTTCTTT. Encoded protein: CASSQDSAPSTEAFF.

V usage is TRBV5-1 and J usage is TRBJ1-2; TRBD1 aligns across 7 bases. CDR3 length: 14 residues. V shed 5 bases and J 6 bases; nucleotides not matched to a gene: 10. CDR1 is SGHRS, CDR2 YFSETQ, per germline. The CDR3 region is CASSEGDREHGYTF. The CDR3 DNA reads as TGCGCCAGCAGTGAGGGAGACAGGGAACATGGCTACACCTTC.

The chain recombines TRBV5-6 with TRBJ1-2, with a weak D call TRBD1 (5 bases). This CDR3 comprises 18 residues. With 1 base removed from V and 0 bases from J, the gap between germline ends came to 19 bases. Germline V lookup: CDR1 SGHDT, CDR2 YYEEEE. CDR3 protein: CASSLLADSYSTNYGYTF. CDR3 sequence (DNA): TGTGCCAGCAGCTTGTTGGCCGACAGTTACTCTACTAACTATGGCTACACCTTC.

DNA for the CDR3: TGTGCCAGCAGCTCCATGAACCTAGCGGGGGCGGCCTTAGAGCAGTTCTTC. It translates to CASSSMNLAGAALEQFF. V and J are TRBV7-2 and TRBJ2-1; 10 nucleotides align to TRBD2. The germline CDR1 and CDR2 sequences are SGHTA and FQGNSA. Trimming cost V 4 bases and J 10 bases; bases outside gene matches: 16. The CDR3 contains 17 residues.

J is TRBJ2-1 and V is TRBV6-5; D is undetermined. V gave up 0 bases and J gave up 3 bases, with 6 bases separating them. The CDR3 totals 14 residues. Germline assignment: CDR1 MNHEY and CDR2 SVGAGI. The CDR3 DNA is TGTGCCAGCAGTTACTCGGCAGTCTACAATGAGCAGTTCTTC. Its translation: CASSYSAVYNEQFF.

This chain links TRBV7-2 with TRBJ1-4; TRBD1 agrees at 9 bases. Unmatched junction bases numbered 0, after V lost 3 bases and J lost 7 bases. CDR3 length equals 13 residues. Per germline, CDR1 SGHTA and CDR2 FQGNSA. Here the CDR3 reads CASSLDRGEKLFF. The CDR3 nucleotides are TGTGCCAGCAGCTTGGACAGGGGTGAAAAACTGTTTTTT.

A remark on this clone: One junction end does not reproduce the germline sequence, and a read error may be involved. The chain employs TRBV6-1 and TRBJ2-1; 12 bases line up with TRBD2. Germline CDR1 is MNHNS and CDR2 is SASEGT. CDR3 size: 15 residues. In DNA, the CDR3 is TGTGCCAGCACGCCAGGCCGGCTAGCGGGAGGGATCCCGATCTTC. Its protein is CASTPGRLAGGIPIF.

The chain couples TRBV10-3 to TRBJ1-2; the D gene is possibly TRBD1 (6 bases). The germline CDR1 and CDR2 sequences are ENHRY and SYGVKD. V lost 3 bases and J 3 bases, leaving 8 bases between the germline ends. The length of the CDR3 is 13 residues. CDR3 in amino acids: CAISDSGDYGYTF. CDR3 sequence (DNA): TGTGCCATCAGTGACTCAGGGGACTATGGCTACACCTTC.

The chain links TRBV28 to TRBJ1-1; no clear D gene. The CDR3 has 11 amino acids. The germline V gene encodes CDR1 MDHEN and CDR2 SYDVKM. Trimming shortened V by 6 bases and J by 7 bases, and 9 bases separated the two germline ends. The CDR3 protein is CASSTLGEAFF. CDR3 DNA: TGTGCCAGCAGCACCTTGGGTGAAGCTTTCTTT.

CDR3 coding DNA: TGTGCCAGCAGCTTAGCGGGGACAACGACAAACAATGAGCAGTTCTTC. Protein: CASSLAGTTTNNEQFF. The rearrangement links TRBV7-6 to TRBJ2-1, with D perhaps TRBD1 (6 bases). Per germline, CDR1 SGHVS and CDR2 FNYEAQ. CDR3 length: 16 residues. The V and J ends lost 0 bases and 5 bases respectively, with 14 bases between them.